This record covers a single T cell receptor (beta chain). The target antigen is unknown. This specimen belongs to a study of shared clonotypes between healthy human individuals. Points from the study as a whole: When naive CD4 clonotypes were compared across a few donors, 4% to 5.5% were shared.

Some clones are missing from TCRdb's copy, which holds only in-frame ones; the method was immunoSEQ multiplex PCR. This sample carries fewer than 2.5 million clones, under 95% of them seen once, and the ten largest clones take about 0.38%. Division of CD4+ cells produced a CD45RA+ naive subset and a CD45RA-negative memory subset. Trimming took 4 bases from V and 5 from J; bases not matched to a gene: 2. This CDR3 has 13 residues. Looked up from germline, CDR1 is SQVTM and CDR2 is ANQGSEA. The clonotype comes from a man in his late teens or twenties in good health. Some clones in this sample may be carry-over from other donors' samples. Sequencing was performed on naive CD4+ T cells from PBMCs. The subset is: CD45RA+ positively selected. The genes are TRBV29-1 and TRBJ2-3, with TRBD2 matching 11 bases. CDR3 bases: TGCAGCGTTGTCCTAGCGGGAGGAGATACGCAGTATTTT. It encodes CSVVLAGGDTQYF.